One and the same sample provided the 24 T cell receptor beta chains below, sequenced in a study of T cell responses to AZD1222 COVID-19 vaccine. The repertoire was sequenced with immunoSEQ multiplex PCR; TCRdb's copy has only in-frame clones and lacks some. The profile covers 150,000 or so clones, with roughly 92% appearing a single time and under 6% taken by the ten largest. The specimen comprised peripheral blood, sampled 28 days after the second AZD1222 dose. The receptors were sampled from an adult who received the AZD1222 COVID-19 vaccine.

Concerning this clone itself: The sample holds other DNA sequences that translate to the same CDR3. J is TRBJ2-7 and V is TRBV6-2 or TRBV6-3; the match to TRBD2 covers 13 bases. The CDR3 has 16 amino acids. Germline trimming cut 2 bases from V and 7 bases from J; bases unmatched to any gene: 8. Germline CDR1 is MNHEY and CDR2 is SVGEGT. CDR3 nucleotides: TGTGCCAGCAGTTACCGACCGACTAGCGGGGGGAGTGAGCAGTACTTC. Residues: CASSYRPTSGGSEQYF.

This CDR3 is CASSHPTFGTGEFYEQYF. The CDR3 DNA follows: TGTGCCAGCAGCCACCCTACGTTCGGGACAGGGGAATTCTACGAGCAGTACTTC. This rearrangement joins TRBV7-9 to TRBJ2-7, with 10 bases that match TRBD1. Germline CDR1 reads SEHNR; CDR2 reads FQNEAQ (reference sequence). This CDR3 has 18 residues. V lost 5 bases and J lost 3; bases outside the gene matches: 16.

V and J are TRBV5-8 and TRBJ1-2, with 7 positions matching TRBD1. Per germline, CDR1 SGHTS and CDR2 YDEGEE. The CDR3 has 14 amino acids. The J segment lost 4 bases and the V segment lost 0 bases, leaving 3 bases of the junction unmatched. CDR3 bases: TGTGCCAGCAGCTTGGGTCGGGACAGCTATGGCTACACCTTC. Translated: CASSLGRDSYGYTF.

This chain uses TRBV7-8 with TRBJ1-5; D ambiguous. Germline CDR1 is SGHVS and CDR2 is FQNEAQ. V shed 0 bases and J shed 4 bases, with 10 bases lying between them. The CDR3 runs to 15 residues. The CDR3 nucleotides read TGTGCCAGCAGCTTAGCGAGGCAGCGAAATCAGCCCCAGCATTTT. Translating gives CASSLARQRNQPQHF.

The chain combines TRBV4-2 with TRBJ2-5; D is unclear. Germline V gene lookup returns CDR1 LGHNA and CDR2 YNFKEQ. The CDR3 totals 16 residues. The ends were cut back, 0 bases at V and 5 bases at J, with 16 bases in the middle. The CDR3 protein is CASSQEVRDHSETQYF. The CDR3 region has the DNA TGTGCCAGCAGCCAAGAGGTAAGAGACCATTCCGAGACCCAGTACTTC.

This clone was observed a single time. J is TRBJ2-3 and V is TRBV5-1; D is undetermined. The CDR3 covers 15 residues. V lost 1 base and J lost 2, with 11 bases in between. CDR1 is SGHRS, CDR2 YFSETQ, per germline. The CDR3 nucleotides are TGCGCCAGCAGCTTGCGGGCAGATTACACAGATACGCAGTATTTT. Residues: CASSLRADYTDTQYF.

V is TRBV30 and J is TRBJ1-1; no clear D. Trimming shortened V by 6 bases and J by 3 bases, and 14 bases separated the two germline ends. Germline V CDR1 and CDR2: GTSNPN, SVGIG (reference sequence). This CDR3 contains 13 residues. The CDR3 DNA reads TGTGCCTGCCCTGGGGTGTATCACACTGAAGCTTTCTTT. Protein: CACPGVYHTEAFF.

The CDR3: CASSSAGTDTQYF. CDR3 sequence (DNA): TGTGCCAGTTCTTCCGCCGGTACAGATACGCAGTATTTT. J is TRBJ2-3 and V is TRBV5-4; D gene unclear. V gave up 8 bases and J gave up 3 bases, with 13 bases separating them. This CDR3 is built from 13 residues. Per germline, CDR1 SGHNT and CDR2 YYREEE (reference sequence).

The chain joins TRBV6-2 or TRBV6-3 to TRBJ2-4; 7 bases fit TRBD2. Trimming cost V 5 bases and J 6 bases; bases outside gene matches: 10. The CDR3 runs 15 residues. Per the germline V gene, CDR1 is MNHEY and CDR2 is SVGEGT. The chain's CDR3 is CASSPPAGVGNIQYF. The CDR3 nucleotides read TGTGCCAGCAGTCCACCGGCGGGAGTCGGAAACATTCAGTACTTC.

The J gene is TRBJ1-1, the V gene TRBV6-5; tentatively, D is TRBD1 (5 bases). The CDR3 is made up of 14 amino acids. Trimming shortened V by 2 bases and J by 4 bases, and 11 bases separated the two germline ends. The germline CDR1 and CDR2 sequences are MNHEY and SVGAGI. The CDR3 coding sequence is TGTGCCAGCAGTTACCGGGGGGAGGGCACTGAAGCTTTCTTT. Amino acids: CASSYRGEGTEAFF.

The V gene is TRBV6-1, the J gene TRBJ2-3, with D possibly TRBD1 on 6 matching bases. Germline loops: CDR1 MNHNS, CDR2 SASEGT. Trimming shortened V by 0 bases and J by 1 base, and 11 bases separated the two germline ends. The CDR3 contains 16 residues. CDR3 in DNA: TGTGCCAGCAGTGAAGCGCCGGGACACCGCACAGATACGCAGTATTTT. Residues: CASSEAPGHRTDTQYF.

J is TRBJ1-3 and V is TRBV9; weak D call: TRBD1 (5 bases). V gave up 4 bases and J gave up 0 bases, with 11 bases separating them. CDR1 SGDLS and CDR2 YYNGEE come from the germline V gene. This CDR3 has 15 amino acids. The DNA of the CDR3 is TGTGCCAGCAGCCTTACAGGAGCCTCTGGAAACACCATATATTTT. Translated: CASSLTGASGNTIYF.

V usage is TRBV6-5 and J usage is TRBJ2-7; 12 positions agree with TRBD2. V shed 7 bases and J 2 bases; nucleotides not matched to a gene: 6. This CDR3 contains 15 residues. Germline V gene sequence: CDR1 MNHEY, CDR2 SVGAGI. CDR3 in DNA: TGTGCCAGCACCTACAGACTAGCGGGAGCCTACGAGCAGTACTTC. This gives the protein CASTYRLAGAYEQYF.

This clone was picked up one time. The chain recombines TRBV7-2 with TRBJ2-7, with D possibly being TRBD2 (7 bases). This CDR3 has 11 amino acids. V lost 5 bases to trimming and J lost 6 bases, with 8 bases between them. In germline, CDR1 is SGHTA, CDR2 FQGNSA. This CDR3 is CASSRGGEQYF. CDR3 in DNA: TGTGCCAGCAGCAGGGGGGGCGAGCAGTACTTC.

The chain couples TRBV18 to TRBJ2-1; 10 nucleotides align to TRBD2. The V segment lost 6 bases and the J segment 8 bases; nucleotides outside the gene matches: 10. Germline CDR1 is KGHSH and CDR2 is LQKENI. The CDR3 spans 15 residues. This CDR3 is CASSRGLAEDHEQFF. The CDR3 DNA reads TGTGCCAGCTCCCGCGGACTAGCGGAGGACCATGAGCAGTTCTTC.

The rearrangement joins TRBV7-3 to TRBJ1-1; D not certain. The germline V gene encodes CDR1 SGHTA and CDR2 FQGTGA. This CDR3 is 14 amino acids long. The germline V and J ends were trimmed by 1 base and 1 base, with 7 bases remaining between them. The CDR3 DNA follows: TGTGCCAGCAGCTTAAGACCGGGGAACACTGAAGCTTTCTTT. It codes for CASSLRPGNTEAFF. The variable domain in full, with the rest retrieved from reference TRBV7-3 and TRBJ1-1, is GAGVSQTPSNKVTEKGKYVELRCDPISGHTALYWYRQSLGQGPEFLIYFQGTGAADDSGLPNDRFFAVRPEGSVSTLKIQRTERGDSAVYLCASSLRPGNTEAFFGQGTRLTVV.

Remarks on this clone: A read error may account for a junction end that differs from germline. The CDR3 coding sequence is TGTGCCTGGAGGGCAGAGAACGCTGAAGCTTTCTTT. Its translation: CAWRAENAEAFF. The V and J genes are TRBV30 and TRBJ1-1; D gene ambiguous. The germline V gene has CDR1 GTSNPN and CDR2 SVGIG (reference sequence). The CDR3 is 12 residues long.

V gene TRBV9 combines with J gene TRBJ2-3, with D unclear. Germline CDR1 is SGDLS and CDR2 is YYNGEE. This CDR3 has 15 amino acids. The V gene lost 0 bases and the J gene lost 6 bases, with 14 bases spanning the gap. DNA for the CDR3: TGTGCCAGCAGCGTAGCTCGCCAAGTATTGGATACGCAGTATTTT. Its translation: CASSVARQVLDTQYF.

The chain combines TRBV5-1 with TRBJ1-3; D remains ambiguous. Per germline, CDR1 SGHRS and CDR2 YFSETQ. The CDR3 consists of 17 residues. Trimming took 0 bases from V and 0 from J, leaving 13 bases between them. The CDR3 region has the DNA TGCGCCAGCAGCTTGGCCTCCCCTACAGACTCTGGAAACACCATATATTTT. Protein sequence: CASSLASPTDSGNTIYF.

V gene TRBV30 combines with J gene TRBJ2-3; TRBD1 matches 7 bases. This CDR3 has 15 residues. The trim removed 3 bases at V and 5 bases at J, leaving 11 bases unmatched. The germline V gene encodes CDR1 GTSNPN and CDR2 SVGIG (reference sequence). The CDR3 sequence: CAWRETGDRQDTQYF. DNA of the CDR3: TGTGCCTGGAGAGAAACAGGGGATCGGCAAGATACGCAGTATTTT.

The chain combines TRBV28 with TRBJ1-2, with 7 bases identical to TRBD1. This CDR3 region has 14 residues. V lost 2 bases, J lost 4 bases, and 4 bases stayed unmatched. Germline V gene lookup returns CDR1 MDHEN and CDR2 SYDVKM. CDR3 sequence: CASSLTGVSYGYTF. For the CDR3, the DNA is TGTGCCAGCAGTTTAACAGGGGTCAGCTATGGCTACACCTTC.

The rearrangement links TRBV2 to TRBJ2-2; 7 bases are a match to TRBD2. The CDR3 totals 14 residues. The junction had 9 bases not matched to a gene; V was cut back by 11 bases and J by 3 bases. Germline CDR1 reads SNHLY; CDR2 reads FYNNEI. CDR3 in DNA: TGTGCCGGAGGAGGGACTACCTACACCGGGGAGCTGTTTTTT. Protein: CAGGGTTYTGELFF.

The chain combines TRBV24-1 with TRBJ2-3; D gene uncertain. In germline, CDR1 is KGHDR, CDR2 SFDVKD. V was shortened by 3 bases and J by 5 bases, with 11 bases between the two germline ends. This CDR3 comprises 14 residues. CDR3 sequence: CATSDAFVGDTQYF. The CDR3 bases are TGTGCCACCAGTGATGCCTTTGTCGGAGATACGCAGTATTTT.

The rearrangement links TRBV6-5 to TRBJ1-2; D is perhaps TRBD1 (6 bases). The CDR3 has 15 residues. Per germline, CDR1 MNHEY and CDR2 SVGAGI. Trimming shortened V by 6 bases and J by 4 bases, and 18 bases separated the two germline ends. CDR3 nucleotide sequence: TGTGCCAGCAGGGGACCTACAGGGTTAAGCTATGGCTACACCTTC. Its translation: CASRGPTGLSYGYTF.